This T cell receptor beta chain was observed in a study of T cells after yellow fever vaccination. Study in general: In the case of low-cell-number fractions, SMART-Seq v4 Ultra Low Input was used for preparation.

This clonotype was picked up many times. TCR cDNA, made by 5'RACE template switching, carried an added universal primer site and UMIs. One entry per CDR3 protein results from TCRdb running MiXCR on the 5' RACE reads. The top ten hold less than 25% of the sample, which has 300,000 to 400,000 distinct CDR3 sequences, approximately 3.9% seen once. The CDR3 is 16 amino acids. V lost 7 bases and J lost 3, with 18 bases in between. The chain employs TRBV12-3 or TRBV12-4 and TRBJ2-2; D might be TRBD1 (6 bases). This TCR was sampled from a man aged 18 to 35 who received the YFV17D yellow fever vaccine. Sequencing was performed on PBMCs, taken 5 days after the yellow fever booster vaccination. In nucleotides, the CDR3 is TGTGCCAGCACTCCTCGATGGACAGATTACACCGGGGAGCTGTTTTTT. This encodes CASTPRWTDYTGELFF.